Shown below are 15 T cell receptor beta chains from a single sample sequenced in a study of CD8+CD57+ T cells in acquired aplastic anemia. Genomic DNA templated the TCR beta VDJ and CDR3 profiling. TCRdb reanalysed the reads using MiXCR and keeps one entry per CDR3 protein. The sample holds about 170,000 distinct CDR3 sequences; 63% are singletons and the top ten take under 60%. What was sequenced was sorted CD4+, CD8+, or CD8+CD57+ T cells (not recorded which) from PBMCs. The receptors were sampled from a human donor in good health.

This clonotype appeared many times. In nucleotides, the CDR3 is TGTGCCAGTAGCCAACTAGCGGGAGCGGCCAATGAGCAGTTCTTC. Protein product: CASSQLAGAANEQFF. The V gene is TRBV19, the J gene TRBJ2-1; TRBD2 agrees at 11 bases. Trimming at V came to 6 bases and at J to 6 bases, leaving 7 bases not matched to a gene. Germline V CDR1 and CDR2: LNHDA, SQIVND (reference sequence). The CDR3 spans 15 residues.

DNA of the CDR3: TGTGCCAGCAGTGCTAGAGGGGGTAACTCCTACGAGCAGTACTTC. This translates into CASSARGGNSYEQYF. This chain links TRBV2 with TRBJ2-7, with TRBD1 as a possible D gene (6 bases). CDR1 SNHLY and CDR2 FYNNEI come from the germline V gene. The V gene lost 4 bases and the J gene lost 0 bases, with 13 bases spanning the gap. The CDR3 contains 15 residues.

This clonotype has a count of ten or more. V is TRBV24-1 and J is TRBJ2-2; no clear D gene. This CDR3 contains 13 residues. The germline CDR1 and CDR2 sequences are KGHDR and SFDVKD. Trimming took off 4 bases at V and 4 bases at J, with 6 bases between the two ends. The CDR3 DNA reads TGTGCCACCAGTGACCGAGCCACCGGGGAGCTGTTTTTT. Its translation: CATSDRATGELFF.

The genes are TRBV20-1 and TRBJ2-7; TRBD1 matches 8 bases. From germline, CDR1 is DFQATT and CDR2 SNEGSKA (reference sequence). The CDR3 is 14 residues long. Losses at the gene ends were 3 bases for V and 3 bases for J; bases not matched to a gene: 7. The CDR3 sequence: CSARVMDRDYEQYF. CDR3 in DNA: TGCAGTGCTAGGGTTATGGACAGGGACTACGAGCAGTACTTC.

This clonotype occurred a few times. The rearrangement uses TRBV9 and TRBJ2-7, with 7 bases aligning to TRBD1. The CDR3 totals 12 residues. J lost 5 bases, V lost 9 bases, and 8 bases had no gene match. CDR1 is SGDLS and CDR2 is YYNGEE in the germline V gene. Here the CDR3 DNA reads TGTGCCATCAGTGACAGGGCCCACGAGCAGTACTTC. It yields the protein CAISDRAHEQYF.

This clonotype showed up many times. The V and J genes are TRBV7-3 and TRBJ2-1; 9 positions agree with TRBD2. This CDR3 region has 18 residues. Germline assignment: CDR1 SGHTA and CDR2 FQGTGA. V trimming: 1 base; J trimming: 0 bases; junction bases outside the gene matches: 7. The CDR3 DNA follows: TGTGCCAGCAGCTTAAGAGGGCGGGAGGGGAGCTCCTACAATGAGCAGTTCTTC. Translated, it gives CASSLRGREGSSYNEQFF.

J is TRBJ2-2 and V is TRBV5-6; D is uncertain. V was cut by 7 bases and J by 3 bases, with 16 bases left in between. This CDR3 has 15 residues. Germline V CDR1 and CDR2: SGHDT, YYEEEE. The DNA for the CDR3 is TGTGCCAGCTACACAAAAAGTTGGGACACCGGGGAGCTGTTTTTT. Protein product: CASYTKSWDTGELFF.

The chain links TRBV2 to TRBJ2-1, with TRBD2 matching over 10 bases. Germline CDR1 reads SNHLY; CDR2 reads FYNNEI. The junction had 3 bases not matched to a gene; V was cut back by 5 bases and J by 5 bases. The CDR3 is 14 amino acids. The chain's CDR3 is CASSRGLAHNEQFF. The CDR3 DNA reads as TGTGCCAGCAGTCGGGGACTAGCGCACAATGAGCAGTTCTTC.

This clonotype was seen a few times. The gene calls are TRBV15 and TRBJ1-5; no firm D call. The CDR3 runs 17 residues. Trimming pared 0 bases from V and 0 bases from J, leaving 12 bases between. Germline V CDR1 and CDR2: LNHNV, YYDKDF (reference sequence). CDR3 nucleotide sequence: TGTGCCACCAGCAGAGAGGGGTGGGGATATAGCAATCAGCCCCAGCATTTT. Its translation: CATSREGWGYSNQPQHF.

The chain joins TRBV20-1 to TRBJ1-6; unclear D gene. V lost 3 bases to trimming and J lost 10 bases, with 13 bases between them. Germline loops: CDR1 DFQATT, CDR2 SNEGSKA (reference sequence). There are 13 residues in the CDR3. The CDR3 loop reads CSASRGLQSPLHF. The CDR3 region has the DNA TGCAGTGCTAGTCGGGGTCTGCAGTCACCCCTCCACTTT.

This clonotype was counted at least ten times. The chain joins TRBV19 to TRBJ1-5; possibly TRBD1 for D (5 bases). This CDR3 contains 15 residues. Deletions cut 6 bases from V and 5 bases from J, with 17 bases between. The germline V gene encodes CDR1 LNHDA and CDR2 SQIVND (reference sequence). CDR3 DNA sequence: TGTGCCAGTAGAAGGGGACCGACTCTCGATCAGCCCCAGCATTTT. This codes for CASRRGPTLDQPQHF.

This clonotype was picked up one time. The V call is TRBV12-3 or TRBV12-4, the J call TRBJ1-1, with D possibly matching TRBD1 (5 bases). V lost 8 bases, J lost 3 bases, and 25 bases lay in between. The CDR3 is made up of 17 amino acids. CDR3 amino acids: CASRNRTNIPGYTEAFF. The CDR3 DNA reads as TGTGCCAGCCGCAACCGCACAAATATACCAGGGTACACTGAAGCTTTCTTT.

This clonotype was seen many times. The V gene is TRBV5-8, the J gene TRBJ2-7; D is possibly TRBD1 (5 bases). The CDR3 is made up of 15 amino acids. Trimming pared 0 bases from V and 0 bases from J, leaving 10 bases between. CDR1 and CDR2 from the germline V gene are SGHTS and YDEGEE. Written as DNA, the CDR3 is TGTGCCAGCAGCTTGGCCGGTGACAGCTCCTACGAGCAGTACTTC. The encoded protein is CASSLAGDSSYEQYF.

This clonotype occurred a few times. The CDR3 bases are TGCGCCAGCAGCGGACAGGGTGGGAGCACTGAAGCTTTCTTT. Its translation: CASSGQGGSTEAFF. V is TRBV10-2 and J is TRBJ1-1; 8 bases line up with TRBD1. This CDR3 is built from 14 residues. Per the germline V gene, CDR1 is WSHSY and CDR2 is SAAADI. With 6 bases clipped from V and 4 bases from J, the junction kept 7 bases outside the gene matches.

The gene calls are TRBV7-3 and TRBJ2-3, with 12 bases fitting TRBD2. The germline V gene encodes CDR1 SGHTA and CDR2 FQGTGA. V shed 5 bases and J 6 bases; nucleotides not matched to a gene: 9. This CDR3 region has 16 residues. The CDR3 region has the DNA TGTGCCAGCAGCCCTAGCGGGGGGGCCGATGGCGATACGCAGTATTTT. The encoded protein is CASSPSGGADGDTQYF. Full variable domain (outside the CDR3, taken from reference TRBV7-3 and TRBJ2-3): GAGVSQTPSNKVTEKGKYVELRCDPISGHTALYWYRQSLGQGPEFLIYFQGTGAADDSGLPNDRFFAVRPEGSVSTLKIQRTERGDSAVYLCASSPSGGADGDTQYFGPGTRLTVL.